A single sample is the source of the 17 T cell receptor beta chains below, sequenced in a study of cytomegalovirus exposure and HLA in healthy donors (dated by TCRdb to the late 2010s). The protocol used for the library was the immunoSEQ multiplex PCR assay. The multiplex PCR relied on a mix of 60 forward primers for TCR Vbeta segments and 13 reverse primers for TCR Jbeta segments. TCRdb took this table from immuneACCESS and kept in-frame rearrangements with V and J called. Such tables lack part of the clones; where checked against another copy, unresolved V genes explain under half of the gap, and the rest is unexplained. The sample table holds approximately 95,000 clones, of which 78% were seen once. The ten largest clones add up to roughly 4.3% of the sample. Source material: PBMCs. These receptor sequences come from a woman aged 40 to 55 in good health and CMV-seropositive.

The chain has TRBV11-2 and TRBJ2-7, with 8 bases lining up with TRBD1. Germline values: CDR1 SGHAT, CDR2 FQNNGV. The J segment lost 4 bases and the V segment lost 5 bases, leaving 10 bases of the junction unmatched. CDR3 length equals 15 residues. DNA of the CDR3: TGTGCCAGCAGCATTACCGGGACAGGAGGGTACGAGCAGTACTTC. This encodes CASSITGTGGYEQYF.

The chain uses TRBV30 and TRBJ2-1; the D gene is possibly TRBD1 (5 bases). Germline V gene data show CDR1 as GTSNPN and CDR2 as SVGIG (reference sequence). The CDR3 covers 11 residues. Trimming took 3 bases from V and 8 from J, leaving 8 bases between them. In DNA, the CDR3 is TGTGCCTGGAGACAGGAAGATGAGCAGTTCTTC. It encodes CAWRQEDEQFF. Full variable domain (outside the CDR3, taken from reference TRBV30 and TRBJ2-1): SQTIHQWPATLVQPVGSPLSLECTVEGTSNPNLYWYRQAAGRGLQLLFYSVGIGQISSEVPQNLSASRPQDRQFILSSKKLLLSDSGFYLCAWRQEDEQFFGPGTRLTVL.

V is TRBV4-1 and J is TRBJ1-2; unclear D gene. Trimming took off 0 bases at V and 8 bases at J, with 13 bases between the two ends. CDR1 and CDR2 (germline): MGHRA, YSYEKL. CDR3 length equals 14 residues. The CDR3 reads CASSQDPGVSGYTF. The DNA for the CDR3 is TGCGCCAGCAGCCAAGATCCGGGAGTGAGCGGCTACACCTTC.

V gene TRBV10-3 combines with J gene TRBJ1-1, with 9 bases that match TRBD1. Germline V CDR1 and CDR2: ENHRY, SYGVKD. Trimming removed 6 bases from V and 4 bases from J; junction bases left unmatched: 9. CDR3 length equals 15 residues. The CDR3 nucleotides read TGTGCCATCAGGGACCTTCGGGACAGGGCCACTGAAGCTTTCTTT. Its translation: CAIRDLRDRATEAFF.

The chain recombines TRBV5-5 with TRBJ2-1, with 9 bases identical to TRBD2. The CDR3 loop spans 15 amino acids. The germline V gene has CDR1 SGHKS and CDR2 YYEKEE (reference sequence). V lost 3 bases and J lost 6; bases outside the gene matches: 7. The DNA of the CDR3 is TGTGCCAGCAGCTGGGTAGCGGGAGTTTCCAATGAGCAGTTCTTC. Translated: CASSWVAGVSNEQFF.

This clone showed up just once. This chain links TRBV5-6 with TRBJ2-5, with 7 bases that match TRBD2. CDR3 size: 15 residues. V lost 0 bases, J lost 5 bases, and 7 bases stayed unmatched. CDR1 and CDR2 from the germline V gene are SGHDT and YYEEEE. The CDR3 loop is CASSLAGLGFETQYF. CDR3 nucleotides: TGTGCCAGCAGCTTGGCCGGACTAGGATTTGAGACCCAGTACTTC.

The chain joins TRBV6-5 to TRBJ2-7; 13 nucleotides agree with TRBD2. Germline V lookup: CDR1 MNHEY, CDR2 SVGAGI. The CDR3 runs to 13 residues. The V gene end was trimmed by 7 bases and the J gene end by 4 bases; junction bases not matched to a gene: 1. The CDR3 loop reads CASKTSGRYEQYF. The CDR3 DNA reads as TGTGCCAGCAAGACTAGCGGGAGGTACGAGCAGTACTTC.

The rearrangement uses TRBV20-1 and TRBJ2-1; the match to TRBD2 covers 7 bases. The CDR3 has 11 amino acids. With V trimmed by 5 bases and J by 6 bases, 1 base remained unmatched. CDR1 is DFQATT and CDR2 is SNEGSKA in the germline V gene (reference sequence). The CDR3 loop reads CSAPSGNEQFF. The CDR3 coding sequence is TGCAGTGCTCCTAGCGGCAATGAGCAGTTCTTC.

The rearrangement uses TRBV7-9 and TRBJ1-1, with 10 bases lining up with TRBD1. Losses at the gene ends were 5 bases for V and 6 bases for J; bases not matched to a gene: 6. The V gene's germline CDR1 is SEHNR and CDR2 FQNEAQ (reference sequence). The CDR3 runs to 14 residues. CDR3 region: CASSKGQGRSEAFF. CDR3 nucleotides: TGTGCCAGCAGCAAGGGACAGGGGAGGTCTGAAGCTTTCTTT.

V gene TRBV10-3 combines with J gene TRBJ1-1, with a possible D match to TRBD1 (5 bases). This CDR3 contains 14 residues. From germline, CDR1 is ENHRY and CDR2 SYGVKD. Between the trimmed V and J ends, which lost 6 bases and 0 bases, there was a span of 11 bases. CDR3 protein: CAISLDSLNTEAFF. The CDR3 bases are TGTGCCATCAGCTTAGACAGCCTGAACACTGAAGCTTTCTTT.

The V gene is TRBV7-9, the J gene TRBJ1-4; D is ambiguous. Looked up from germline, CDR1 is SEHNR and CDR2 is FQNEAQ (reference sequence). V lost 0 bases to trimming and J lost 5 bases, with 7 bases between them. The CDR3 contains 14 residues. The CDR3 DNA is TGTGCCAGCAGCTTAGCGTCGGGGAATGAAAAACTGTTTTTT. This gives the protein CASSLASGNEKLFF.

The J gene is TRBJ1-1, the V gene TRBV7-8, with a possible D match to TRBD1 (6 bases). The CDR3 covers 17 residues. Trimming stripped 1 base from V and 8 bases from J, with 23 bases between. CDR1 and CDR2 from the germline V gene are SGHVS and FQNEAQ. In nucleotides, the CDR3 is TGTGCCAGCAGCTTAGTCCCAAATGGGAAACAGGGTTCAGAAGCTTTCTTT. It is translated as CASSLVPNGKQGSEAFF.

The chain couples TRBV5-4 to TRBJ1-1, with TRBD1 as a possible D gene (6 bases). This CDR3 contains 14 residues. V shed 3 bases and J shed 1 base, with 10 bases lying between them. Germline V gene sequence: CDR1 SGHNT, CDR2 YYREEE (reference sequence). The CDR3 DNA sequence: TGTGCCAGCAGCTACCGAGGGGGGAACACTGAAGCTTTCTTT. This gives the protein CASSYRGGNTEAFF.

V is TRBV7-3 and J is TRBJ2-2; weak D call: TRBD1 (6 bases). Germline CDR1 is SGHTA and CDR2 is FQGTGA. V lost 2 bases and J 0 bases, leaving 10 bases between the germline ends. The CDR3 contains 16 residues. The CDR3 loop reads CASSLSPGANTGELFF. The CDR3 coding sequence is TGTGCCAGCAGCTTATCGCCAGGGGCGAACACCGGGGAGCTGTTTTTT.

The chain carries TRBV4-1 and TRBJ2-1; 9 nucleotides line up with TRBD2. The CDR3 extends over 15 amino acids. The V gene end was trimmed by 4 bases and the J gene end by 5 bases; junction bases not matched to a gene: 6. Germline V gene sequence: CDR1 MGHRA, CDR2 YSYEKL. The CDR3 protein is CASSRGSGSDNEQFF. In DNA form, the CDR3 reads TGCGCCAGCAGCCGCGGTAGCGGGAGCGACAATGAGCAGTTCTTC.

The J gene is TRBJ2-1, the V gene TRBV30, with 9 bases that match TRBD2. The trim removed 4 bases at V and 6 bases at J, leaving 10 bases unmatched. Germline CDR1 and CDR2: GTSNPN and SVGIG (reference sequence). CDR3 length equals 15 residues. The chain's CDR3 is CAWTKGGLARNEQFF. The CDR3 DNA reads TGTGCCTGGACCAAGGGGGGACTAGCCCGCAATGAGCAGTTCTTC.

The V gene is TRBV9, the J gene TRBJ2-7, with 8 bases aligning to TRBD2. The V segment lost 0 bases and the J segment 3 bases; nucleotides outside the gene matches: 5. CDR1 and CDR2 from the germline V gene are SGDLS and YYNGEE. The CDR3 has 15 amino acids. CDR3 protein: CASSVGNSGIYEQYF. The CDR3 bases are TGTGCCAGCAGCGTAGGGAATAGCGGGATCTACGAGCAGTACTTC.